The clone carrying this TCR beta chain was counted between two and nine times. This specimen belongs to a study of blood T cells in healthy people across ages. Alongside a J-beta primer mix, a sample-barcoded 5' primer served in a second PCR lasting about 7 to 12 cycles. Using its own MiXCR run on the 5' RACE reads, TCRdb lists one record per CDR3 protein. Here the sample spans some 1,000,000 distinct CDR3 sequences, roughly 24% being singletons. Trimming stripped 5 bases from V and 2 bases from J, with 12 bases between. In germline, CDR1 is DFQATT, CDR2 SNEGSKA (reference sequence). This CDR3 has 13 residues. The data also belong to a second study, concerning T cells of mothers and their children.

The chain couples TRBV20-1 to TRBJ1-1; no definite D call. Sequenced input: blood. The receptor was isolated from a girl aged 2 to 9 in good health. The CDR3 is CSALGSSNTEAFF. As DNA, the CDR3 is TGCAGTGCTCTGGGATCTTCAAACACTGAAGCTTTCTTT.